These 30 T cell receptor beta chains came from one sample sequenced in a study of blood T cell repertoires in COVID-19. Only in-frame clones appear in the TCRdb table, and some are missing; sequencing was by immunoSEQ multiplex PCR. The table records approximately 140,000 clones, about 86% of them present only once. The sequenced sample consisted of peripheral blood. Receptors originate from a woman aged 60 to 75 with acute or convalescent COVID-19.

The CDR3 DNA reads TGTGCCTGGAGTGTTACCAGGACCGGGGAGCTGTTTTTT. Translation: CAWSVTRTGELFF. This sequence joins TRBV30 and TRBJ2-2; D gene unclear. The CDR3 is 13 residues long. With 0 bases removed from V and 5 bases from J, the gap between germline ends came to 7 bases. Germline CDR1 is GTSNPN and CDR2 is SVGIG (reference sequence). Together with reference TRBV30 and TRBJ2-2, the CDR3 gives the full variable domain: SQTIHQWPATLVQPVGSPLSLECTVEGTSNPNLYWYRQAAGRGLQLLFYSVGIGQISSEVPQNLSASRPQDRQFILSSKKLLLSDSGFYLCAWSVTRTGELFFGEGSRLTVL.

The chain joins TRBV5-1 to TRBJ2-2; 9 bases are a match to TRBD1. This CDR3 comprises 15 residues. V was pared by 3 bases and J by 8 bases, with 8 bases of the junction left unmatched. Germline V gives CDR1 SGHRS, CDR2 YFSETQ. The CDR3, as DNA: TGCGCCAGCAGCTCCGGGACAGGGATTGAGGGGGAGCTGTTTTTT. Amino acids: CASSSGTGIEGELFF.

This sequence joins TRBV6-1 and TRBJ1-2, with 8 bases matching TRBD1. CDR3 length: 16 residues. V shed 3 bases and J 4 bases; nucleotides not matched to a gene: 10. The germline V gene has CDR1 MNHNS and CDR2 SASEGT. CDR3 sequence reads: CASSEQGSDRVYGYTF. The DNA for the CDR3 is TGTGCCAGCAGTGAGCAGGGATCGGACAGGGTCTATGGCTACACCTTC.

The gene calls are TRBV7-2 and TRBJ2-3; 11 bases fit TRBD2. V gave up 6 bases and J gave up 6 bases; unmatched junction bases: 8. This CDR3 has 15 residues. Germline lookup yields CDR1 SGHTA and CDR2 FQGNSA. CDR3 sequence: CASRRIAGGADTQYF. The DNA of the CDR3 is TGTGCCAGCAGGCGGATAGCGGGGGGGGCGGATACGCAGTATTTT.

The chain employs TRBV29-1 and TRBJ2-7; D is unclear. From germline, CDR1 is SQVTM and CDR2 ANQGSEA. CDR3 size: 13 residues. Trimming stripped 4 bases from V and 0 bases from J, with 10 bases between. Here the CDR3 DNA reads TGCAGCGTTGGAGGAAAACTCTCCTACGAGCAGTACTTC. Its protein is CSVGGKLSYEQYF.

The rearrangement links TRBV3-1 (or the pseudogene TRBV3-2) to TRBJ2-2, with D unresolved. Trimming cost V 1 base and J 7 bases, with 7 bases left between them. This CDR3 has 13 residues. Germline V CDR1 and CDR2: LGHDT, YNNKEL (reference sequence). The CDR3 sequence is CASSQVSRGELFF. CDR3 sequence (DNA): TGTGCCAGCAGCCAAGTGAGCCGCGGGGAGCTGTTTTTT.

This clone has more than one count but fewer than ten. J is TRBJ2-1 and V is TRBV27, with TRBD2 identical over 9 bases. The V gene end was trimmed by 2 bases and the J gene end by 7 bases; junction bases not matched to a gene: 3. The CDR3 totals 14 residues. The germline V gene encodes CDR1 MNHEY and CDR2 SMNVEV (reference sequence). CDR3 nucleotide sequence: TGTGCCAGCAGTTTAGCGGGGGGGCTTAATGAGCAGTTCTTC. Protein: CASSLAGGLNEQFF.

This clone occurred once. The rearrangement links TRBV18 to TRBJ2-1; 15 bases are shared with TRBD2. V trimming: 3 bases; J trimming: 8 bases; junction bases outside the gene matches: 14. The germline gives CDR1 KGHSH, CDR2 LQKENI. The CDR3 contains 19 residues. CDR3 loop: CASSPVGLAGGPPWDEQFF. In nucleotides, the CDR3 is TGTGCCAGCTCACCTGTCGGACTAGCGGGGGGGCCCCCTTGGGATGAGCAGTTCTTC. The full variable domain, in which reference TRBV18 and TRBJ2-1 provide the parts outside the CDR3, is NAGVMQNPRHLVRRRGQEARLRCSPMKGHSHVYWYRQLPEEGLKFMVYLQKENIIDESGMPKERFSAEFPKEGPSILRIQQVVRGDSAAYFCASSPVGLAGGPPWDEQFFGPGTRLTVL.

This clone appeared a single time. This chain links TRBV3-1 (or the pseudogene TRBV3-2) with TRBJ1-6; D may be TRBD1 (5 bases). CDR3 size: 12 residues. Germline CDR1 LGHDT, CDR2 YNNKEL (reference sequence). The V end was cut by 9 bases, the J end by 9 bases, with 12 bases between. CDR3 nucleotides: TGTGCCAGTCGGGGGGGAATTTCACCCCTCCACTTT. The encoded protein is CASRGGISPLHF.

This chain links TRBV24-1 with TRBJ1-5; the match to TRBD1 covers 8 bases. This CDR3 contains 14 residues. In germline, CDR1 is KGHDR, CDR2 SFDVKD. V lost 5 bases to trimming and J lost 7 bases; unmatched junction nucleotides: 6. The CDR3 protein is CATSGQGAEQPQHF. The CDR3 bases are TGTGCCACCAGTGGTCAGGGGGCGGAACAGCCCCAGCATTTT.

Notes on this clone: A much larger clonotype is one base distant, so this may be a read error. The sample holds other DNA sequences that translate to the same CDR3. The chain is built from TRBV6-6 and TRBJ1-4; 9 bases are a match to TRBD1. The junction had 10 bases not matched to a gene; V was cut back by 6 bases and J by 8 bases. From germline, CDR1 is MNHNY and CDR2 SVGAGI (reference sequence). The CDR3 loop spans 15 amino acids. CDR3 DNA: TGTGCCAGCAGGGAGCCGGGACAGGGAAGCGAAAAACTGTTTTTT. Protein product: CASREPGQGSEKLFF.

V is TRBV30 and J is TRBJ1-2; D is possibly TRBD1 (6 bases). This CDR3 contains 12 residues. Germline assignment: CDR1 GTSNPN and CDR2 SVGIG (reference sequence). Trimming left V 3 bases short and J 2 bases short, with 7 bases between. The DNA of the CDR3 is TGTGCCTGGAGGACAGGAAACTATGGCTACACCTTC. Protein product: CAWRTGNYGYTF.

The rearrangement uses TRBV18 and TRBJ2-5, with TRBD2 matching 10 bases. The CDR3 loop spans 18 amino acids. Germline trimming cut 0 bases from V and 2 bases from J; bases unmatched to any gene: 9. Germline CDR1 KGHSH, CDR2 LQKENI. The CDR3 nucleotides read TGTGCCAGCTCACCACCGCTCGGTCTAGCGGGGGTGCAAGAGACCCAGTACTTC. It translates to CASSPPLGLAGVQETQYF.

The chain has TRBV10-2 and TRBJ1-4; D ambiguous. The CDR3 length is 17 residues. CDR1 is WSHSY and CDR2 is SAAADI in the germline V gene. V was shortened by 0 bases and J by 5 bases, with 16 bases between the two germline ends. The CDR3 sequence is CASSESTGRGSNEKLFF. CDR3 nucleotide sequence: TGCGCCAGCAGTGAGTCGACCGGACGAGGGTCCAATGAAAAACTGTTTTTT.

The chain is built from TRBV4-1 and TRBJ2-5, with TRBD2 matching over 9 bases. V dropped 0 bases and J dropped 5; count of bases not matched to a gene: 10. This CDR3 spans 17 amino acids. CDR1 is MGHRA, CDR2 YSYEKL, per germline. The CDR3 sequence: CASSQDEASGGWETQYF. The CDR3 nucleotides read TGCGCCAGCAGCCAAGACGAGGCGAGCGGGGGGTGGGAGACCCAGTACTTC.

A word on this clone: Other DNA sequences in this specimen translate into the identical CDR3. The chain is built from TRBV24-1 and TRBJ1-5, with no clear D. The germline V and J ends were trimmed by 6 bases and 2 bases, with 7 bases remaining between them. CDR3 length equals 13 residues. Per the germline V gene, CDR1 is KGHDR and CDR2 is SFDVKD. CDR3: CATSRGGNQPQHF. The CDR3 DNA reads TGTGCCACCAGTCGGGGAGGCAATCAGCCCCAGCATTTT.

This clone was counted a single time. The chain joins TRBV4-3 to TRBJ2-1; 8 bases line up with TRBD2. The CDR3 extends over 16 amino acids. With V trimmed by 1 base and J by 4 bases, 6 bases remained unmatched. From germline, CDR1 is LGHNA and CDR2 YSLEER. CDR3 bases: TGCGCCAGCAGCCAAGGGCGGCAGCGGGGGTACAATGAGCAGTTCTTC. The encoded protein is CASSQGRQRGYNEQFF.

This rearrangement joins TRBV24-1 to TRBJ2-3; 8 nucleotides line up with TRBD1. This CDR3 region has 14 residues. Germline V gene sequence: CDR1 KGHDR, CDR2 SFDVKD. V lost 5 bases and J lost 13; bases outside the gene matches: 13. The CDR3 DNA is TGTGCCACCAGTGGGGACAGGCCGCCCTATGGTAAGTATTTT. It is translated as CATSGDRPPYGKYF.

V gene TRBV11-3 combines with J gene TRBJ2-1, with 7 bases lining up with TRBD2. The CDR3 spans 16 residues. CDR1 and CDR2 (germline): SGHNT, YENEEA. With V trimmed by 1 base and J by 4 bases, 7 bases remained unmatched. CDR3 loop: CASSLGFRGEYNEQFF. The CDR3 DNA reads TGTGCCAGCAGCTTAGGGTTTCGGGGGGAGTACAATGAGCAGTTCTTC.

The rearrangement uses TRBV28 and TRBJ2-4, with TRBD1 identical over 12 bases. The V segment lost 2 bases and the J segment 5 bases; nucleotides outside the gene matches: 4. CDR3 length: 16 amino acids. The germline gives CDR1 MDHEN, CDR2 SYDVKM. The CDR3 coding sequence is TGTGCCAGCAGTTTACCGGGACAGGGGGCCCAAAACATTCAGTACTTC. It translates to CASSLPGQGAQNIQYF.

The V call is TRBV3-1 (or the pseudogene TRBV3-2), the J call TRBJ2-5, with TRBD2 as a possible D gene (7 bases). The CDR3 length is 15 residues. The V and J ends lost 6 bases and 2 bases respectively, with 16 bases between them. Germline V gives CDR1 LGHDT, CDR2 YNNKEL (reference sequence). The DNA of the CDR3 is TGTGCCAGCAGAACCGGCGGGGGCCTACAAGAGACCCAGTACTTC. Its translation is CASRTGGGLQETQYF.

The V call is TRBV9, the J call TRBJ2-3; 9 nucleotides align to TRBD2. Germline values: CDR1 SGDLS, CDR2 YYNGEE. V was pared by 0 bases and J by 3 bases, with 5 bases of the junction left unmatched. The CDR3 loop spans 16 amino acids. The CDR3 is CASSVGASGETDTQYF. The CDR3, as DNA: TGTGCCAGCAGCGTAGGGGCTAGCGGGGAGACAGATACGCAGTATTTT.

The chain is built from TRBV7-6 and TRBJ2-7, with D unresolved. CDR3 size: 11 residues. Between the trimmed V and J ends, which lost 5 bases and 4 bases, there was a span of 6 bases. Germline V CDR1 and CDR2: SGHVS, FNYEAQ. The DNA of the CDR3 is TGTGCCAGCAGCCCCAGTTACGAGCAGTACTTC. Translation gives CASSPSYEQYF.

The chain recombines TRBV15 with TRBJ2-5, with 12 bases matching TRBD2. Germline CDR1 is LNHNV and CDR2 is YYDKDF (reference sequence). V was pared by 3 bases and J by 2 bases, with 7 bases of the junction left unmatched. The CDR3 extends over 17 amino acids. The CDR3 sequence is CATSSGETSGGQETQYF. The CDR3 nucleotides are TGTGCCACCAGCAGTGGAGAGACTAGCGGGGGACAAGAGACCCAGTACTTC.

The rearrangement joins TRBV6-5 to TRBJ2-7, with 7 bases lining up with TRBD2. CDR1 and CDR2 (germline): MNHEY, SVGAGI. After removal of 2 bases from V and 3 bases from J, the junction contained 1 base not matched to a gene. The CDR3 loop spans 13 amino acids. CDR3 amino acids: CASSYREGYEQYF. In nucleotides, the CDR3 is TGTGCCAGCAGTTACAGGGAGGGCTACGAGCAGTACTTC.

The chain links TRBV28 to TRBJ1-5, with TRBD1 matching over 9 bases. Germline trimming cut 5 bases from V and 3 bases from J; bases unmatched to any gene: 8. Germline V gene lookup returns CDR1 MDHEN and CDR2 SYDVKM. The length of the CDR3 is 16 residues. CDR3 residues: CASSMLDRGSNQPQHF. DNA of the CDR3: TGTGCCAGCAGTATGCTCGACAGGGGGTCCAATCAGCCCCAGCATTTT.

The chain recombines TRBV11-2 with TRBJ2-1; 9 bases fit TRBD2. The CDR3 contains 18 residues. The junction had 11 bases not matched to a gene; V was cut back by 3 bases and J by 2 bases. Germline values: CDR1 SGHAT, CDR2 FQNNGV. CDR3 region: CASSLGPQAGGPYNEQFF. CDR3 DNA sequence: TGTGCCAGCAGCTTGGGGCCACAAGCGGGGGGACCCTACAATGAGCAGTTCTTC. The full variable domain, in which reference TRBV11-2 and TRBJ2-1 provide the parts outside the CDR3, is EAGVAQSPRYKIIEKRQSVAFWCNPISGHATLYWYQQILGQGPKLLIQFQNNGVVDDSQLPKDRFSAERLKGVDSTLKIQPAKLEDSAVYLCASSLGPQAGGPYNEQFFGPGTRLTVL.

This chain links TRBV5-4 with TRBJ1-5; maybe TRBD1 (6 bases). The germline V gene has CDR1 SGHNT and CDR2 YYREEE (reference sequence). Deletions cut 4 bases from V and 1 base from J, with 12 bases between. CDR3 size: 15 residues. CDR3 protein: CASSQQGRSNQPQHF. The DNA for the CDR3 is TGTGCCAGCAGCCAACAGGGAAGAAGCAATCAGCCCCAGCATTTT.

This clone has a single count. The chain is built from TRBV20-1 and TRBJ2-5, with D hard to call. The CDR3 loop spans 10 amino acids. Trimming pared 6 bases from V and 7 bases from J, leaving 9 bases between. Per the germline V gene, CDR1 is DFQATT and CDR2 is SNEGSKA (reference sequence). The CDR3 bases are TGCAGTGCGCATTCGCGGACCCAGTACTTC. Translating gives CSAHSRTQYF.

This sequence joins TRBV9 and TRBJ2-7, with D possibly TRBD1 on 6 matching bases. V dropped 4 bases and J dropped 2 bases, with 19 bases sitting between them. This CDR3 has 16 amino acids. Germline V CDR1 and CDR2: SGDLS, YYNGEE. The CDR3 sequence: CASSPNRDLIAYEQYF. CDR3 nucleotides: TGTGCCAGCAGCCCGAACAGGGATCTCATAGCCTACGAGCAGTACTTC.